This T cell receptor (beta chain) was documented in a study of cytomegalovirus exposure and HLA in healthy donors. Study in general: Earlier results showed roughly 120 million unique TCR beta sequences derived from some 180 million T cells.

Both 60 Vbeta primers and 13 Jbeta primers went into the PCR. Measured with immunoSEQ multiplex PCR; TCRdb has only the in-frame clones, and not every one. This table holds approximately 120,000 clones, about 76% found once. The CDR3 sequence is 15 residues long. After removal of 5 bases from V and 9 bases from J, the junction contained 9 bases not matched to a gene. The germline V gene encodes CDR1 GTSNPN and CDR2 SVGIG (reference sequence). Study-level results: In a later analysis, HLA-associated TCR beta chains were more clonally expanded than equally common others. In an earlier analysis, productive rearrangement rates for most beta V segments clustered near 87% or 30%. Reportedly, cytomegalovirus status was diagnosed with high sensitivity and specificity.

To note about this clone: The target antigen is unknown.

The specimen was PBMCs. This TCR derives from a woman in her 40s in good health and CMV-seropositive. The chain uses TRBV30 and TRBJ2-1, with TRBD2 matching 14 bases. The CDR3 DNA follows: TGTGCCTGGCTCCCGACTAGCGGGGGGGCCGGTGAGCAGTTCTTC. Protein sequence: CAWLPTSGGAGEQFF.